These 32 T cell receptor beta chains were sequenced from one sample in a study of shared clonotypes between healthy human individuals. The method was immunoSEQ multiplex PCR; TCRdb's version includes in-frame clones alone and lacks a portion of them. The table records around 600,000 clones, around 97% of them present only once. The sequencing sample was made of naive CD4+ T cells sorted from blood. The subset was: CD45RA+ positively selected. The receptor source for this set is a woman aged 30 to 39 in good health.

The chain recombines TRBV18 with TRBJ1-2; D may be TRBD1 (6 bases). V lost 2 bases to trimming and J lost 6 bases, with 7 bases between them. This CDR3 comprises 12 residues. From germline, CDR1 is KGHSH and CDR2 LQKENI. The CDR3 bases are TGTGCCAGCTCACCAGGACAGAATGGCTACACCTTC. This translates into CASSPGQNGYTF.

V usage is TRBV6-5 and J usage is TRBJ2-2, with D maybe TRBD1 (7 bases). The V and J ends lost 10 bases and 4 bases respectively, with 16 bases between them. The length of the CDR3 is 14 residues. From germline, CDR1 is MNHEY and CDR2 SVGAGI. The CDR3 coding sequence is TGTGCCACGACCGCGGGACAGTTCACCGGGGAGCTGTTTTTT. It is translated as CATTAGQFTGELFF.

This chain joins TRBV7-9 and TRBJ2-3; D is unresolved. This CDR3 contains 16 residues. The V gene's germline CDR1 is SEHNR and CDR2 FQNEAQ (reference sequence). Trimming stripped 2 bases from V and 4 bases from J, with 16 bases between. The CDR3 is CASSLTGLVPPDTQYF. The CDR3 region has the DNA TGTGCCAGCAGCTTAACCGGGCTCGTCCCCCCAGATACGCAGTATTTT. Combining the CDR3 with reference TRBV7-9 and TRBJ2-3 gives the whole variable domain DTGVSQNPRHKITKRGQNVTFRCDPISEHNRLYWYRQTLGQGPEFLTYFQNEAQLEKSRLLSDRFSAERPKGSFSTLEIQRTEQGDSAMYLCASSLTGLVPPDTQYFGPGTRLTVL.

The chain has TRBV27 and TRBJ1-5, with no clear D. The CDR3 covers 14 residues. V shed 5 bases and J shed 2 bases, with 10 bases lying between them. Germline CDR1 MNHEY, CDR2 SMNVEV (reference sequence). CDR3 sequence (DNA): TGTGCCAGCAGTATGATTCGGGGCAATCAGCCCCAGCATTTT. It encodes CASSMIRGNQPQHF.

J is TRBJ2-3 and V is TRBV2, with 10 bases identical to TRBD2. The CDR3 totals 14 residues. Germline loops: CDR1 SNHLY, CDR2 FYNNEI. V shed 6 bases, J shed 3 bases, and the junction held 3 bases outside the gene matches. The CDR3 protein is CASSPLAGTDTQYF. The CDR3 coding sequence is TGTGCCAGCAGCCCACTAGCGGGAACAGATACGCAGTATTTT.

V usage is TRBV19 and J usage is TRBJ2-3; D is unresolved. CDR1 is LNHDA, CDR2 SQIVND, per germline (reference sequence). V lost 4 bases and J lost 5, with 10 bases in between. The CDR3 length is 13 residues. The CDR3 loop is CASSTAWGDTQYF. CDR3 in DNA: TGTGCCAGTAGTACGGCTTGGGGAGATACGCAGTATTTT.

V gene TRBV6-5 combines with J gene TRBJ2-5; 7 bases are a match to TRBD1. V trimming: 6 bases; J trimming: 8 bases; junction bases outside the gene matches: 9. Germline CDR1 and CDR2: MNHEY and SVGAGI. This CDR3 region has 13 residues. The CDR3 sequence is CASRRQGHNTQYF. The DNA of the CDR3 is TGTGCCAGCAGACGACAGGGCCATAATACCCAGTACTTC.

The chain joins TRBV7-2 to TRBJ1-5; the D is unclear. The CDR3 covers 16 residues. Trimming shortened V by 3 bases and J by 6 bases, and 18 bases separated the two germline ends. Germline CDR1 and CDR2: SGHTA and FQGNSA. As DNA, the CDR3 is TGTGCCAGCAGCTTTTTAGTGTCGGGAGCCCGTCAGCCCCAGCATTTT. It yields the protein CASSFLVSGARQPQHF.

CDR3 in amino acids: CASSPIPGLAGGGYEQYF. In nucleotides, the CDR3 is TGTGCCAGCAGCCCTATCCCGGGACTAGCGGGAGGAGGCTACGAGCAGTACTTC. V is TRBV7-9 and J is TRBJ2-7; 15 nucleotides match TRBD2. V lost 5 bases to trimming and J lost 3 bases; unmatched junction nucleotides: 11. This CDR3 is 18 amino acids long. CDR1 and CDR2 (germline): SEHNR, FQNEAQ (reference sequence).

This sequence joins TRBV4-2 and TRBJ2-3, with TRBD2 identical over 9 bases. This CDR3 has 15 amino acids. The V and J ends lost 3 bases and 0 bases, in that order; junction bases with no gene match: 1. Germline CDR1 LGHNA, CDR2 YNFKEQ. The DNA of the CDR3 is TGTGCCAGCAGCCAGCTAGCGGGGAGCACAGATACGCAGTATTTT. Protein: CASSQLAGSTDTQYF.

This clone was recorded only once. The rearrangement uses TRBV27 and TRBJ2-1; D possibly corresponds to TRBD2 (6 bases). Germline CDR1 MNHEY, CDR2 SMNVEV (reference sequence). The CDR3 length is 13 residues. The V gene lost 2 bases and the J gene lost 8 bases, with 10 bases spanning the gap. The CDR3 region is CASSLKLAYEQFF. The CDR3 nucleotides read TGTGCCAGCAGTTTAAAACTAGCTTATGAGCAGTTCTTC.

The V gene is TRBV10-2, the J gene TRBJ1-5; D unresolved. CDR1 and CDR2 from the germline V gene are WSHSY and SAAADI. The V and J ends lost 7 bases and 5 bases respectively, with 6 bases between them. This CDR3 has 11 residues. CDR3 nucleotide sequence: TGCGCCAGCATGCCCCATCAGCCCCAGCATTTT. Its translation is CASMPHQPQHF.

J is TRBJ2-1 and V is TRBV19; TRBD2 might be the D (5 bases). Germline V lookup: CDR1 LNHDA, CDR2 SQIVND (reference sequence). V was shortened by 5 bases and J by 8 bases, with 28 bases between the two germline ends. The CDR3 is 18 amino acids. The CDR3 DNA is TGTGCCAGTAGTCTAAGAGGGTCCCGGACGACCGTTATGGATGAGCAGTTCTTC. This translates into CASSLRGSRTTVMDEQFF.

This chain connects TRBV28 to TRBJ2-7; the D gene could be TRBD1 or TRBD2 (6 bases each). Germline CDR1 is MDHEN and CDR2 is SYDVKM. This CDR3 is 14 amino acids long. The ends were cut back, 6 bases at V and 2 bases at J, with 14 bases in the middle. CDR3 residues: CASRGGSWAYEQYF. The CDR3 region has the DNA TGTGCCAGCAGAGGGGGGAGTTGGGCCTACGAGCAGTACTTC.

Regarding this clone: Other DNA sequences of this sample code for an identical CDR3. V usage is TRBV6-1 and J usage is TRBJ1-1, with TRBD1 matching over 9 bases. Trimming cost V 8 bases and J 2 bases; bases outside gene matches: 3. Looked up from germline, CDR1 is MNHNS and CDR2 is SASEGT. The CDR3 runs 13 residues. CDR3 in DNA: TGTGCCAGCCGGACAGGGGTAAACACTGAAGCTTTCTTT. It yields the protein CASRTGVNTEAFF.

The sample holds one count of this clone. The rearrangement uses TRBV19 and TRBJ1-1; 8 bases match TRBD1. The CDR3 runs to 14 residues. Germline CDR1 is LNHDA and CDR2 is SQIVND (reference sequence). The V and J ends lost 3 bases and 5 bases, in that order; junction bases with no gene match: 5. CDR3 protein: CASSIGTGGTEAFF. As DNA, the CDR3 is TGTGCCAGTAGTATTGGGACAGGAGGGACTGAAGCTTTCTTT.

The chain uses TRBV28 and TRBJ1-1; D might be TRBD1 (5 bases). CDR3 size: 15 residues. V was cut by 1 base and J by 1 base, with 10 bases left in between. Germline lookup yields CDR1 MDHEN and CDR2 SYDVKM. CDR3 residues: CASSLSAGRNTEAFF. CDR3 bases: TGTGCCAGCAGTTTATCCGCAGGGCGGAACACTGAAGCTTTCTTT.

CDR3 amino acids: CSASGTNGYTF. DNA of the CDR3: TGCAGTGCTAGTGGGACAAATGGCTACACCTTC. The chain couples TRBV20-1 to TRBJ1-2, with D possibly being TRBD1 (6 bases). CDR3 length: 11 residues. Trimming shortened V by 3 bases and J by 6 bases, and 8 bases separated the two germline ends. Germline CDR1 reads DFQATT; CDR2 reads SNEGSKA (reference sequence).

The chain uses TRBV7-8 and TRBJ2-7; 7 nucleotides line up with TRBD2. This CDR3 comprises 14 residues. Per the germline V gene, CDR1 is SGHVS and CDR2 is FQNEAQ. Trimming removed 0 bases from V and 2 bases from J; junction bases left unmatched: 1. CDR3 sequence reads: CASSLAGGPYEQYF. Written as DNA, the CDR3 is TGTGCCAGCAGCTTAGCGGGAGGGCCCTACGAGCAGTACTTC. Together with reference TRBV7-8 and TRBJ2-7, the CDR3 gives the full variable domain: GAGVSQSPRYKVAKRGQDVALRCDPISGHVSLFWYQQALGQGPEFLTYFQNEAQLDKSGLPSDRFFAERPEGSVSTLKIQRTQQEDSAVYLCASSLAGGPYEQYFGPGTRLTVT.

The V and J genes are TRBV7-9 and TRBJ1-1, with D maybe TRBD1 (5 bases). Trimming removed 3 bases from V and 9 bases from J, with 14 bases in between. The CDR3 extends over 13 amino acids. Germline loops: CDR1 SEHNR, CDR2 FQNEAQ (reference sequence). CDR3 DNA: TGTGCCAGCAGCTTTAAACTGAAGGGGCAAGCTTTCTTT. Its protein product is CASSFKLKGQAFF.

The chain couples TRBV11-1 to TRBJ2-7, with D maybe TRBD1 (6 bases). V was trimmed by 6 bases and J by 0 bases, leaving 15 bases between them. Germline V CDR1 and CDR2: SGHAT, FQDESV (reference sequence). The CDR3 has 15 amino acids. CDR3 DNA: TGTGCCAGCAGGGCAGACAGGTGGAGCTCCTACGAGCAGTACTTC. Its translation: CASRADRWSSYEQYF.

The rearrangement uses TRBV6-1 and TRBJ2-3; D unclear. Germline values: CDR1 MNHNS, CDR2 SASEGT. The CDR3 extends over 13 amino acids. Trimming removed 5 bases from V and 6 bases from J, with 12 bases in between. The CDR3 region has the DNA TGTGCCAGCAGTCCTTCCCTCCGGGATACGCAGTATTTT. Its protein is CASSPSLRDTQYF.

This clone has just a few counts. V usage is TRBV6-1 and J usage is TRBJ1-5, with D tentatively TRBD1 (6 bases). Germline V gene data show CDR1 as MNHNS and CDR2 as SASEGT. This CDR3 is built from 16 residues. The V end lost 0 bases, the J end lost 6 bases, and 15 bases lay between the germline ends. Here the CDR3 reads CASSEALGQGLQPQHF. The CDR3 DNA is TGTGCCAGCAGTGAAGCGCTTGGGCAGGGGCTTCAGCCCCAGCATTTT.

This chain uses TRBV7-9 with TRBJ1-1; no definite D call. Between the trimmed V and J ends, which lost 1 base and 6 bases, there was a span of 6 bases. The CDR3 extends over 12 amino acids. Germline V gene data show CDR1 as SEHNR and CDR2 as FQNEAQ (reference sequence). The CDR3 DNA sequence: TGTGCCAGCAGCTTAGGGGCACCTGAAGCTTTCTTT. This gives the protein CASSLGAPEAFF.

The chain joins TRBV14 to TRBJ2-3; D remains ambiguous. The CDR3 is 15 residues long. V was pared by 1 base and J by 1 base, with 9 bases between. Germline CDR1 is SGHDN and CDR2 is FVKESK. CDR3 in DNA: TGTGCCAGCAGCCAAGGGGTCAGACGCACAGATACGCAGTATTTT. Translated: CASSQGVRRTDTQYF.

The chain links TRBV28 to TRBJ2-7; a possible D gene is TRBD1 (6 bases). The CDR3 totals 17 residues. Looked up from germline, CDR1 is MDHEN and CDR2 is SYDVKM. Trimming shortened V by 3 bases and J by 0 bases, and 18 bases separated the two germline ends. The CDR3 reads CASSFTPRQGHSYEQYF. The CDR3 coding sequence is TGTGCCAGCAGTTTCACCCCTCGTCAGGGACACTCCTACGAGCAGTACTTC.

The CDR3 is CASSENSGETQYF. In DNA form, the CDR3 reads TGTGCCAGCAGCGAAAACAGTGGGGAGACCCAGTACTTC. The chain uses TRBV7-6 and TRBJ2-5; D gene unclear. V dropped 5 bases and J dropped 5 bases, with 12 bases sitting between them. Germline-derived CDR1 and CDR2 are SGHVS and FNYEAQ. This CDR3 region has 13 residues.

This rearrangement joins TRBV7-9 to TRBJ1-5; D might be TRBD1 (6 bases). The germline V gene has CDR1 SEHNR and CDR2 FQNEAQ (reference sequence). This CDR3 comprises 13 residues. V gave up 5 bases and J gave up 4 bases, with 9 bases separating them. In nucleotides, the CDR3 is TGTGCCAGCAGCGGCCAGGGGAATCAGCCCCAGCATTTT. This translates into CASSGQGNQPQHF.

This rearrangement joins TRBV5-6 to TRBJ1-2, with D unclear. Germline CDR1 reads SGHDT; CDR2 reads YYEEEE. This CDR3 is built from 14 residues. Deletions cut 4 bases from V and 4 bases from J, with 14 bases between. This CDR3 reads CASSPRQRVYGYTF. CDR3 DNA: TGTGCCAGCAGCCCCCGGCAGAGGGTCTATGGCTACACCTTC.

The chain carries TRBV2 and TRBJ1-1; no reliable D call. The CDR3 runs 15 residues. Germline loops: CDR1 SNHLY, CDR2 FYNNEI. The ends were cut back, 5 bases at V and 3 bases at J, with 16 bases in the middle. This chain's CDR3 is CASSKDAGGDTEAFF. DNA for the CDR3: TGTGCCAGCAGTAAGGACGCAGGCGGGGACACTGAAGCTTTCTTT.

V gene TRBV30 combines with J gene TRBJ2-7; the D is unclear. Germline CDR1 and CDR2: GTSNPN and SVGIG (reference sequence). Trimming took off 4 bases at V and 1 base at J, with 11 bases between the two ends. The CDR3 spans 13 residues. The CDR3 region has the DNA TGTGCCTGGACATCGCCGAATTCCTACGAGCAGTACTTC. It encodes CAWTSPNSYEQYF.

The genes are TRBV10-3 and TRBJ1-5; D gene unclear. CDR1 and CDR2 (germline): ENHRY, SYGVKD. The CDR3 contains 15 residues. Trimming stripped 0 bases from V and 4 bases from J, with 10 bases between. This CDR3 reads CAISESVGINQPQHF. The CDR3 bases are TGTGCCATCAGTGAGTCGGTAGGGATTAATCAGCCCCAGCATTTT.